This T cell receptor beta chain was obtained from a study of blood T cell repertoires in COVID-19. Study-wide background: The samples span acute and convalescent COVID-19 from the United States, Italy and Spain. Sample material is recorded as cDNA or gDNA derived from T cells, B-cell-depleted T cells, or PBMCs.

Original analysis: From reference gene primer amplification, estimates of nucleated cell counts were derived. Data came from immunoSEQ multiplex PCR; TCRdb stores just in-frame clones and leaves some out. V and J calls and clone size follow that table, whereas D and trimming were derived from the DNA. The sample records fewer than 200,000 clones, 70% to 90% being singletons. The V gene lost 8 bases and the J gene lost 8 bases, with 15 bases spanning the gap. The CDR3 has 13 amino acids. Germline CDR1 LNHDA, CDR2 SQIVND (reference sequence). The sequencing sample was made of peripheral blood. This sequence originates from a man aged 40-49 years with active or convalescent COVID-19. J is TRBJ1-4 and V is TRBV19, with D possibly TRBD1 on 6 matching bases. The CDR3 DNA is TGTGCCAGTGCCGGGACACCTTCCGAAAAACTGTTTTTT. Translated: CASAGTPSEKLFF.